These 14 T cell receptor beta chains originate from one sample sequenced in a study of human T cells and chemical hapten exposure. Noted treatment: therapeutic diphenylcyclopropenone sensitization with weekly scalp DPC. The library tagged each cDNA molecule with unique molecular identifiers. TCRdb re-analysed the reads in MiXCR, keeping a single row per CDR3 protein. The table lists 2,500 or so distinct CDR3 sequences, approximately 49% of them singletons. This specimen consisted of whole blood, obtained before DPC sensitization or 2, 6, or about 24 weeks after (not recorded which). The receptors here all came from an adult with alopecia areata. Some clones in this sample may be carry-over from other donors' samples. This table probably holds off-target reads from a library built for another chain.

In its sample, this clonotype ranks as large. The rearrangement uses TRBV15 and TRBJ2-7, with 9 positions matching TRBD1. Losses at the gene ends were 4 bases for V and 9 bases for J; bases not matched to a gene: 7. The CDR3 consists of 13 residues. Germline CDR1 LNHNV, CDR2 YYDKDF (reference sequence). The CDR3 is CATSITGGERQYV. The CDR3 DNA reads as TGTGCCACCAGCATAACAGGGGGCGAACGGCAGTACGTC.

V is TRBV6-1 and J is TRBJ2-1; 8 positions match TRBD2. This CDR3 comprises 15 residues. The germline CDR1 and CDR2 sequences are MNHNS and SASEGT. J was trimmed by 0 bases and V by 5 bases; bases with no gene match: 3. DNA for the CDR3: TGTGCCAGCAGTAAGCGGGGGAGCTCCTACAATGAGCAGTTCTTC. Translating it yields CASSKRGSSYNEQFF.

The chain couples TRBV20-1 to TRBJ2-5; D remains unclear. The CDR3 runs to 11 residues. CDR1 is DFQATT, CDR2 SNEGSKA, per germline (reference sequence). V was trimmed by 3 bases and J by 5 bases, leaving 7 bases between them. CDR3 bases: TGCAGTGCTAGGAGTTATGAGACCCAGTACTTC. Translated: CSARSYETQYF.

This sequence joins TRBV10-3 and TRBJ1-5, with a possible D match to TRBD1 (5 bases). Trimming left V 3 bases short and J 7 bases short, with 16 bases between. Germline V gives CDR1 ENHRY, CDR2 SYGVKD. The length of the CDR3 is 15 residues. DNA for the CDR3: TGTGCCATCAGTGAAGAGGCGCAGGGCTACCAGCCCCAGCATTTT. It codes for CAISEEAQGYQPQHF.

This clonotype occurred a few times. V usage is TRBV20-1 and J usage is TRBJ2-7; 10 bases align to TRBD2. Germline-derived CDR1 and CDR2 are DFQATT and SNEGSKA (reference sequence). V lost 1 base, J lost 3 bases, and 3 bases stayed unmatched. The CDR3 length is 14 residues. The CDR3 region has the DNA TGCAGTGCTAGAGTTCTAGCGGGGGTCTACGAGCAGTACTTC. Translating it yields CSARVLAGVYEQYF.

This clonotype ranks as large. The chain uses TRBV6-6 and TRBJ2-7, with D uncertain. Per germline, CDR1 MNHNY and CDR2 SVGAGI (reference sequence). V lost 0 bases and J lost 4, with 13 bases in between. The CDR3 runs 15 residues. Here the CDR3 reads CASSYSRGSGYEQYF. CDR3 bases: TGTGCCAGCAGTTACTCGAGAGGTTCGGGTTACGAGCAGTACTTC.

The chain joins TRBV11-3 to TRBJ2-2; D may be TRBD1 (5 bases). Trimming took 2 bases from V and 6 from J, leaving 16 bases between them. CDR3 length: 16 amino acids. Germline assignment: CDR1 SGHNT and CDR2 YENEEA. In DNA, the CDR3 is TGTGCCAGCAGCTTAAGGACATCTACTGTCCCCGGGGAGCTGTTTTTT. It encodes CASSLRTSTVPGELFF.

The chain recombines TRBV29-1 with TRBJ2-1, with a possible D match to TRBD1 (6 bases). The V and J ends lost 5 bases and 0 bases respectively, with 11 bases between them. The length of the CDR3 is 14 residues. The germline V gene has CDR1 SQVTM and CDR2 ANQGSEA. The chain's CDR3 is CSVNGGLSYNEQFF. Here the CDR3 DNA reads TGCAGCGTTAATGGGGGCCTCTCCTACAATGAGCAGTTCTTC.

CDR3 sequence reads: CAGSRGAEETQYF. CDR3 DNA: TGTGCCGGTTCCCGGGGGGCCGAAGAGACCCAGTACTTC. V and J are TRBV28 and TRBJ2-5; a possible D gene is TRBD2 (7 bases). The germline V gene has CDR1 MDHEN and CDR2 SYDVKM. The length of the CDR3 is 13 residues. Trimming cost V 11 bases and J 3 bases, with 16 bases left between them.

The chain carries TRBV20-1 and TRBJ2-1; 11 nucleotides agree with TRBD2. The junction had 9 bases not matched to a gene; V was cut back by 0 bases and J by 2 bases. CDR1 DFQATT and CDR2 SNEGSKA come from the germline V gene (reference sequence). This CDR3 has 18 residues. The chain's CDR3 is CSARDIGPGLAAYNEQFF. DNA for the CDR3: TGCAGTGCTAGAGATATAGGACCGGGACTAGCGGCCTACAATGAGCAGTTCTTC.

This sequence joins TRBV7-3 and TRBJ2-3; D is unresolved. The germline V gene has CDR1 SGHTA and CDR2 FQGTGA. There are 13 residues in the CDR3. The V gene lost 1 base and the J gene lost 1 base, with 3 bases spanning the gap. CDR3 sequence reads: CASSLIGTDTQYF. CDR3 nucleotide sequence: TGTGCCAGCAGCTTAATCGGCACAGATACGCAGTATTTT.

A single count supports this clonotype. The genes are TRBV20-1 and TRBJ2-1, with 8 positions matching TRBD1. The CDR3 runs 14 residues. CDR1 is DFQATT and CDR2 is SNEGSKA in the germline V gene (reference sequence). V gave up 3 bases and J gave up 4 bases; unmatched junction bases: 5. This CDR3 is CSARTGARYNEQFF. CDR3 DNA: TGCAGTGCTAGGACAGGGGCACGGTACAATGAGCAGTTCTTC.

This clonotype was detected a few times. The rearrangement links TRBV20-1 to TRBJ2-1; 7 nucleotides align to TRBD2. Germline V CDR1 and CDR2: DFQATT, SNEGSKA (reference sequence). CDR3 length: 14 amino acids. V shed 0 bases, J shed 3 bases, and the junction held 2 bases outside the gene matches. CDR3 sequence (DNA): TGCAGTGCTAGAGACTGGACTAGCTACAATGAGCAGTTCTTC. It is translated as CSARDWTSYNEQFF.

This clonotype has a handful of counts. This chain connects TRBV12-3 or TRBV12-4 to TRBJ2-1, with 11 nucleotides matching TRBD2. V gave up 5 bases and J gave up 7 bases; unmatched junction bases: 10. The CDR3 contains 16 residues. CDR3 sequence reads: CASSTTSGGPGNEQFF. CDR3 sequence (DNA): TGTGCCAGCAGTACCACTAGCGGGGGCCCGGGGAATGAGCAGTTCTTC.